This T cell receptor (beta chain) comes out of a study of blood T cell repertoires in COVID-19 (dated by TCRdb to 2018 to 2021). About the full investigation: The collaborator samples originated in the United States, Italy and Spain and spanned the acute and convalescent phases of COVID-19. The samples were drawn from the first 160 participants of the ongoing ImmuneRACE study and from over 950 subjects provided by 6 global collaborators. The dataset comprised deeply sampled blood TCRbeta repertoires from subjects exposed to, actively infected with, or recovered from COVID-19. Where available, HLA class I and class II types were obtained from metadata supplied by the sample provider rather than from assay-based typing. The repertoires were released in a freely available public database meant as a resource for research on the immune response to SARS-CoV-2. The material from the prospective study consisted of cDNA or gDNA derived from T cells, B-cell-depleted T cells, or PBMCs. A de-identified subject ID, COVID-19 status, age in years and sex were almost always included in the sample metadata.

TCRbeta CDR3 regions were amplified from genomic DNA by means of the immunoSEQ Assay, a bias-controlled multiplex PCR. Per the source publication's procedure: Nucleated cell counts per sample were estimated from amplification of reference gene primers within the assay. Sequence reads were collapsed and filtered to measure the absolute abundance of every unique TCRbeta CDR3 rearrangement. For each sample, productive Simpson clonality was calculated as the square root of Simpson's diversity index over productive rearrangements. The clones in this table, taken by TCRdb from immuneACCESS, are in-frame only. Not every clone is retained; where verified, under half of the shortfall comes from an unresolved V gene, and the cause of the rest is unknown. V and J calls and clone size are given by that table; D and trimming were obtained from the DNA. Across this sample there are a few hundred thousand clones, with about 85% seen only once. Roughly 5.3% of the sample comes from the top ten.

Reading the germline V gene (reference sequence) gives CDR1 LNHDA and CDR2 SQIVND. Trimming takes 5 bases from V and 0 bases from J, and the germline ends sit 16 bases apart. The CDR3 contains 16 residues, cysteine and phenylalanine counted. Of the read, only the CDR3 DNA is kept; its 48 bases are in frame from base 1. In regard to this clone: Its antigen has not been determined. Base quality data are lacking; no much larger clone is found one base away.

Another Seattle source contributed samples from volunteer blood donors who had recovered from COVID-19. Whole blood was collected in K2EDTA tubes by collaborating institutions according to the institutions' own protocols. Collaborator samples were shipped for TCRbeta analysis as frozen whole blood, isolated PBMCs, or DNA extracted from either sample type. Paper-wide results and their limitations: How much clinical and demographic metadata was included differed by source and by participant, and the metadata was provided uncurated.

Sequenced input: peripheral blood. The chain is encoded by TRBV19 joined to TRBJ1-2; TRBD1 is a possible D gene, resting on 6 matching bases. The receptor was derived from an older woman who had recovered from COVID-19. The encoded CDR3 is CASSPRTVPANYGYTF. The DNA sequence is TGTGCCAGTAGTCCCAGGACAGTACCAGCTAACTATGGCTACACCTTC.